Each of the 5 T cell receptor beta chains below was sequenced from the same sample in a study of shared clonotypes between healthy human individuals. Only CD45RO-negative cells positively selected for CCR7 counted as naive CD8 cells, so terminally differentiated effector memory CD45RA+ cells were excluded. The assay was immunoSEQ multiplex PCR, and TCRdb's table has in-frame clones only and misses some. The sample yields about 2.1 million clones, approximately 92% seen once. The specimen was naive CD8+ T cells from PBMCs. The receptors were gathered from a man in his late teens or twenties in good health. Some clones in this sample may be carry-over from other donors' samples.

Remarks on this clone: Relative to the germline gene, one junction end is altered; a read error may explain this. The rearrangement joins TRBV7-2 to TRBJ2-1; D is perhaps TRBD2 (5 bases). The CDR3 runs to 13 residues. Germline CDR1 and CDR2: SGHTA and FQGNSA. CDR3 coding DNA: TGTGCCAGCAGCCCCCGCCCCCCGGGATTCCCCATCTTC. Translating gives CASSPRPPGFPIF.

J is TRBJ1-2 and V is TRBV18; D may be TRBD1 (6 bases). This CDR3 is 15 amino acids long. V lost 0 bases and J 3 bases, leaving 11 bases between the germline ends. Germline V gene sequence: CDR1 KGHSH, CDR2 LQKENI. CDR3 in amino acids: CASSPPLSGDYGYTF. Here the CDR3 DNA reads TGTGCCAGCTCACCACCGCTATCAGGGGACTATGGCTACACCTTC. The full variable domain, its missing parts supplied by reference TRBV18 and TRBJ1-2, is NAGVMQNPRHLVRRRGQEARLRCSPMKGHSHVYWYRQLPEEGLKFMVYLQKENIIDESGMPKERFSAEFPKEGPSILRIQQVVRGDSAAYFCASSPPLSGDYGYTFGSGTRLTVV.

This clone was counted a single time. The CDR3 nucleotides are TGCGCCAGCAGTTTCGCGTTTCTCGGGGGCGCAAGGGCCGGGGAGCTGTTTTTT. It is translated as CASSFAFLGGARAGELFF. V and J are TRBV4-3 and TRBJ2-2; D could derive from TRBD1 or TRBD2 (6 bases each). V was trimmed by 6 bases and J by 6 bases, leaving 26 bases between them. In germline, CDR1 is LGHNA, CDR2 YSLEER. CDR3 size: 18 residues.

The gene calls are TRBV5-6 and TRBJ2-3; 7 bases fit TRBD2. Germline V lookup: CDR1 SGHDT, CDR2 YYEEEE. The CDR3 runs 13 residues. V lost 0 bases, J lost 10 bases, and 5 bases stayed unmatched. CDR3 in amino acids: CASSLARLAPQYF. Here the CDR3 DNA reads TGTGCCAGCAGCTTGGCCAGACTAGCCCCGCAGTATTTT.

Concerning this clone itself: The same CDR3 can be traced to other DNA sequences in this sample. CDR3 coding DNA: TGTGCCAGCTCACCACAAGGGCCAAGCTCCTACGAGCAGTACTTC. This translates into CASSPQGPSSYEQYF. The chain combines TRBV18 with TRBJ2-7; D ambiguous. This CDR3 contains 15 residues. Germline CDR1 reads KGHSH; CDR2 reads LQKENI. V was trimmed by 1 base and J by 0 bases, leaving 10 bases between them.